Below, 3 T cell receptor beta chains from the same sample are listed, as sequenced in a study of T cell repertoires in cytomegalovirus infection. TCRdb re-analysed the reads in MiXCR, keeping a single row per CDR3 protein. Of more than 150,000 distinct CDR3 sequences in the sample, roughly 19% are singletons; the top ten hold 2.5% to 3%. Material for sequencing was PBMCs. These receptors were obtained from a human donor in good health (CMV status not recorded). Some clones in this sample may be carry-over from other donors' samples.

V gene TRBV6-2 or TRBV6-3 combines with J gene TRBJ2-5; D is possibly TRBD1 (6 bases). V was cut by 6 bases and J by 7 bases, with 12 bases left in between. There are 12 residues in the CDR3. CDR1 MNHEY and CDR2 SVGEGT come from the germline V gene. CDR3 sequence: CASRQGVRTQYF. DNA of the CDR3: TGTGCCAGCAGACAGGGTGTGAGGACCCAGTACTTC.

The DNA for the CDR3 is TGTGCCAGTAGTATGCTTGAGGGTTCAGGGGCCAACGTCCTGACTTTC. Amino acids: CASSMLEGSGANVLTF. The chain joins TRBV19 to TRBJ2-6; D perhaps matches TRBD2 (5 bases). The germline CDR1 and CDR2 sequences are LNHDA and SQIVND (reference sequence). V shed 3 bases and J shed 4 bases, with 13 bases lying between them. This CDR3 is 16 amino acids long.

This clonotype was observed a few times. The J gene is TRBJ1-3, the V gene TRBV19; TRBD1 matches at 10 bases. Germline lookup yields CDR1 LNHDA and CDR2 SQIVND (reference sequence). Germline trimming cut 3 bases from V and 2 bases from J; bases unmatched to any gene: 4. The CDR3 sequence is 16 residues long. The CDR3 spells CASSIPTGGTGNTIYF. CDR3 in DNA: TGTGCCAGTAGTATTCCGACAGGGGGCACTGGAAACACCATATATTTT.